This T cell receptor (beta chain) emerged from a study of T cells in Graves' hyperthyroidism and ophthalmopathy. Researchers amplified the TCR beta CDR3 regions from RNA transcripts. When the TCR CDR3 underwent first-round RT-PCR, the HTBI primer set was used. TCRdb redid the calling of the multiplex PCR reads with MiXCR, one entry per CDR3 protein. The sample holds roughly 800,000 distinct CDR3 sequences, roughly 37% seen once. Patients aged 18 to 65 had newly diagnosed hyperthyroidism lasting under 2 months. Every diagnosis used clinical symptoms, serum thyroxine and TRAb, thyroid ultrasound and orbital computed tomography. This clonotype was recorded a few times. A much larger clone is a single base away; this may be a read error. In germline, CDR1 is SGHTA, CDR2 FQGNSA. The CDR3 contains 14 residues. Trimming took 3 bases from V and 8 from J, leaving 16 bases between them.

Sequenced material: blood. This TCR was recovered from a man aged 18-30 years with Graves' hyperthyroidism. The chain links TRBV7-2 to TRBJ1-2, with D unresolved. Here the CDR3 reads CASSFGPNYGGYTF. The DNA of the CDR3 is TGTGCCAGCAGCTTCGGTCCTAACTATGGCGGCTACACCTTC.